The source of this T cell receptor (beta chain) is a study of a mutant IDH1 vaccine in newly diagnosed glioma. Study-level information: Antecedent treatment encompassed radiotherapy, temozolomide, or their combination; the majority received both. Study-wide results and limits: Vaccination elicited immune responses in roughly 93% of patients.

Regarding this clone: Its antigen remains unidentified.

The CDR3 is made up of 14 amino acids. CDR1 and CDR2 (germline): LNHDA, SQIVND (reference sequence). V was clipped by 6 bases and J by 4 bases, with 12 bases between them. Time point indicated: baseline, week 1 (first vaccination visit). Sample treatment: pre-vaccination baseline after standard-of-care therapy. Libraries were prepared by immunoSEQ multiplex PCR; TCRdb keeps only in-frame clonotypes and omits some of them. The sample has tens of thousands of clones; roughly 87% are singletons. The sequence derives from a man in his forties with glioma. Some clones in this sample may be carry-over from other donors' samples. The source was PBMCs, collected from a glioma patient treated with radiotherapy, temozolomide or both. V is TRBV19 and J is TRBJ1-4; perhaps TRBD1 as D (6 bases). CDR3 coding DNA: TGTGCCAGTAGCCGGGGGCAGGGTAATGAAAAACTGTTTTTT. Translated: CASSRGQGNEKLFF.